The entry below describes one T cell receptor (beta chain). Its matching antigen is unknown. These data originate in a study of T cell responses to AZD1222 COVID-19 vaccine. The CDR3 consists of 16 residues. Per germline, CDR1 SGHKS and CDR2 YYEKEE (reference sequence). The V gene lost 1 base and the J gene lost 7 bases, with 18 bases spanning the gap. Study results and limitations: When two AZD1222 doses had been given, Spike-specific TCR breadth and depth rose. Every sample of the repertoires postdated the peak T cell response. Clonal diversity may have been underestimated in mostly white British donors.

Assay used: immunoSEQ multiplex PCR; TCRdb lists only in-frame clones, some missing. The sample yields 130,000 or so clones, 86% seen once. The receptor's source is an adult in good health. Sequencing used peripheral blood, obtained on day 0 of AZD1222 vaccination. The V and J genes are TRBV5-5 and TRBJ1-3; perhaps TRBD1 as D (5 bases). CDR3 DNA sequence: TGTGCCAGCAGCTTGAACCGGGACGCAGGGCGGAACACCATATATTTT. It translates to CASSLNRDAGRNTIYF.